This is a list of T cell receptor beta chains from one sample in a study of blood T cell repertoires in COVID-19. The assay was immunoSEQ multiplex PCR, and TCRdb's table has in-frame clones only and misses some. This table has more than 70,000 clones, less than 85% appearing once. Sequences were obtained from peripheral blood. Receptor source: a woman aged 65 to 85 with acute or convalescent COVID-19. Each CDR3 is given with its conserved first and last residue. Fields, in order: clone size, D gene, V gene, J gene, CDR3 DNA, CDR3 protein. D genes are given only for firm matches. Some rows have no size entry. The others give once, few or many, or a class for an expanded clone.

.	TRBD1	TRBV2	TRBJ2-3	TGTGCCAGCAGTGATGAGGGGGCGGCCACAGATACGCAGTATTTT	CASSDEGAATDTQYF
.	.	TRBV19	TRBJ1-5	TGTGCCAGTACAGTGGCAGGGTATTCGGGTCAGCCCCAGCATTTT	CASTVAGYSGQPQHF
.	.	TRBV5-6	TRBJ2-5	TGTGCCAGCAGCTTGGCCGGTTGGACCACTAGGGCAGAGACCCAGTACTTC	CASSLAGWTTRAETQYF
.	.	TRBV4-1	TRBJ1-4	TGCGCCAGCAGCCAAGAATCGTCGGGGGGGACTAATGAAAAACTGTTTTTT	CASSQESSGGTNEKLFF
.	.	TRBV16	TRBJ1-5	TGTGCCAGCAGCCAGGCCAGGGGCAATCAGCCCCAGCATTTT	CASSQARGNQPQHF
.	.	TRBV29-1	TRBJ1-2	TGCAGCGTTGATTCCGCTAACTATGGCTACACCTTC	CSVDSANYGYTF
once	.	TRBV5-5	TRBJ1-2	TGTGCCAGCAACCCCCCGGGAAGGACAGTCGGCGGCTACACCTTC	CASNPPGRTVGGYTF
.	TRBD1	TRBV4-2	TRBJ1-4	TGTGCCAGCAGCCAAGCAACCCAGGGGGCGCACGAAAAACTGTTTTTT	CASSQATQGAHEKLFF
few	TRBD1	TRBV19	TRBJ2-6	TGTGCCAGTAGTATAGCCACAGGGGGCCTCTCTGGGGCCAACGTCCTGACTTTC	CASSIATGGLSGANVLTF
.	TRBD1	TRBV27	TRBJ2-7	TGTGCCAGCAGTTCCCGGGACAGCTCTACCTACGAGCAGTACTTC	CASSSRDSSTYEQYF
medium-sized	TRBD1	TRBV29-1	TRBJ1-1	TGCAGCGTTGAACCCCAACAGGGGATAATGAACACTGAAGCTTTCTTT	CSVEPQQGIMNTEAFF
.	TRBD1	TRBV29-1	TRBJ1-1	TGCAGCGTTGAAGATAGGGGGCTTAGCACTGAAGCTTTCTTT	CSVEDRGLSTEAFF
.	TRBD2	TRBV5-1	TRBJ2-1	TGCGCCAGCAGCTTGGGGTCTAGCGGGGGAAACAATGAGCAGTTCTTC	CASSLGSSGGNNEQFF
.	TRBD2	TRBV20-1	TRBJ2-3	TGCAGTGCTAGTGAACGTCGGGGGGCGCAGTATTTT	CSASERRGAQYF
few	.	TRBV12-3/TRBV12-4	TRBJ1-1	TGTGCCAGCAGCGCCAGGAGGACTGAAGCTTTCTTT	CASSARRTEAFF
once	TRBD2	TRBV29-1	TRBJ2-1	TGCAGCGTTGAGGCTAGCGGGGGATACAATGAGCAGTTCTTC	CSVEASGGYNEQFF
.	.	TRBV4-1	TRBJ2-7	TGCGCCAGCAGCCAAGCCGCGGGCCGGTCCTACGAGCAGTACTTC	CASSQAAGRSYEQYF
.	.	TRBV30	TRBJ1-5	TGTGCCTGGCAGGGTTTTAGCAATCAGCCCCAGCATTTT	CAWQGFSNQPQHF
.	.	TRBV7-8	TRBJ2-3	TGTGCCAGCAGACCTGGGGGGGACAGGCTCACAGATACGCAGTATTTT	CASRPGGDRLTDTQYF
.	TRBD2	TRBV19	TRBJ2-3	TGTGCCAGTAGTATTGCTAGCGGGGGGACAGATACGCAGTATTTT	CASSIASGGTDTQYF
.	TRBD2	TRBV5-1	TRBJ2-1	TGCGCCAGCAGCTTTATTGGGACTAGCGGGTACAATGAGCAGTTCTTC	CASSFIGTSGYNEQFF
.	.	TRBV15	TRBJ1-5	TGTGCCACCAGCAGAGTCCCCGCGCTATCGGTCCAGCCCCAGCATTTT	CATSRVPALSVQPQHF
.	.	TRBV7-9	TRBJ1-2	TGTGCCAGCAGCTCGGGGGGCTATGGCTACACCTTC	CASSSGGYGYTF
.	.	TRBV18	TRBJ1-6	TGTGCCAGCTCACCAACACAGGGACCCCTCCACTTT	CASSPTQGPLHF
.	TRBD2	TRBV28	TRBJ2-3	TGTGCCAGCAGTTTAACTAGCGGGAGCACAGATACGCAGTATTTT	CASSLTSGSTDTQYF
.	TRBD2	TRBV19	TRBJ2-1	TGTGCCAGTAGTCACCGACTAGCGGGAAGTTACAATGAGCAGTTCTTC	CASSHRLAGSYNEQFF
.	TRBD1	TRBV28	TRBJ2-3	TGTGCCAGCAGTGAGGGGGCGACAGATACGCAGTATTTT	CASSEGATDTQYF
.	.	TRBV9	TRBJ2-3	TGTGCCAGCAGCCCCAGCCTCCGGGACTCCACAGATACGCAGTATTTT	CASSPSLRDSTDTQYF
.	TRBD2	TRBV5-4	TRBJ2-3	TGTGCCAGCAGCTTGTTCGCAGGACTAGCCAAGAGGGGCACAGATACGCAGTATTTT	CASSLFAGLAKRGTDTQYF
.	.	TRBV7-2	TRBJ1-5	TGTGCCAGCAGCTTAGCACATGGTCAGCCCCAGCATTTT	CASSLAHGQPQHF
once	.	TRBV19	TRBJ2-2	TGTGCCAGTAAACGGGGGACGAACACCGGGGAGCTGTTTTTT	CASKRGTNTGELFF
.	TRBD1	TRBV28	TRBJ1-1	TGTGCCAGCAGTAATCAGGGGGCACGGAACACTGAAGCTTTCTTT	CASSNQGARNTEAFF
.	.	TRBV5-1	TRBJ2-7	TGCGCCAGCAGCTTGGATCTAGCTAGAGACGAGCAGTACTTC	CASSLDLARDEQYF
.	.	TRBV6-5	TRBJ1-2	TGTGCCAGCAGTCTCGAAACGGGGGGAGCGCGCGGCTACACCTTC	CASSLETGGARGYTF
.	TRBD1	TRBV29-1	TRBJ1-2	TGCAGCGTTGCCACAGGGGACTATGGCTACACCTTC	CSVATGDYGYTF
few	.	TRBV7-3	TRBJ1-3	TGTGCCAGCAGCTTAGTTTCAGAGAATAATAAACAGGGAAACACCATATATTTT	CASSLVSENNKQGNTIYF
.	.	TRBV15	TRBJ1-2	TGTGCCACCAGCAGGGGACCCAGATCCCCGGACAGCTATGGCTACACCTTC	CATSRGPRSPDSYGYTF
.	.	TRBV7-8	TRBJ1-5	TGTGCCAGCAGCTTGAGCGTTGGGTTTAGCAATCAGCCCCAGCATTTT	CASSLSVGFSNQPQHF
once	.	TRBV6-5	TRBJ1-3	TGTGCCAGCAGTTACTCTGGGGGGACCTCTGGAAACACCATATATTTT	CASSYSGGTSGNTIYF
once	TRBD1	TRBV30	TRBJ1-1	TGTGCCTGGAGAGGGACAGGGTCGGGTGAAGCTTTCTTT	CAWRGTGSGEAFF